This T cell receptor (beta chain) was captured in a study of T cell repertoires in cytomegalovirus infection. V lost 3 bases to trimming and J lost 6 bases, with 14 bases between them. There are 15 residues in the CDR3. Looked up from germline, CDR1 is LGHNA and CDR2 is YSLEER. Concerning this clonotype itself: Its antigen is unidentified.

A single record per CDR3 protein comes from TCRdb applying MiXCR to the reads. Of 370,000 or so distinct CDR3 sequences in the sample, about 35% were seen once. The sample consisted of cultured PBMCs, taken from culture after CMV antigen stimulation. The rearrangement uses TRBV4-3 and TRBJ1-4; maybe TRBD1 (6 bases). The receptor was derived from a human donor in good health (CMV status not recorded). Some clones in this sample may be carry-over from other donors' samples. The CDR3 nucleotides read TGCGCCAGCAGCCAGGCAGGGGAGGGTGATGAAAAACTGTTTTTT. It encodes CASSQAGEGDEKLFF.